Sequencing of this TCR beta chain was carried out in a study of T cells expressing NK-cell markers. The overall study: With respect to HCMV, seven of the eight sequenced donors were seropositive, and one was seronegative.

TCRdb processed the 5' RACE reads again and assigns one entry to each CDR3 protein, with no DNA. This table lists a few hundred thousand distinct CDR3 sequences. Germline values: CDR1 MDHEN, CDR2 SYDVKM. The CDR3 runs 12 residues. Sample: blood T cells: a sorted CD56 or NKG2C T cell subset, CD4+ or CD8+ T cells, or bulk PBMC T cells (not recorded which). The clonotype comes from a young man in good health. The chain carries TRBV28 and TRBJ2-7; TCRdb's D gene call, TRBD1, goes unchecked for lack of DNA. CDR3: CASLDRVSEQYF.